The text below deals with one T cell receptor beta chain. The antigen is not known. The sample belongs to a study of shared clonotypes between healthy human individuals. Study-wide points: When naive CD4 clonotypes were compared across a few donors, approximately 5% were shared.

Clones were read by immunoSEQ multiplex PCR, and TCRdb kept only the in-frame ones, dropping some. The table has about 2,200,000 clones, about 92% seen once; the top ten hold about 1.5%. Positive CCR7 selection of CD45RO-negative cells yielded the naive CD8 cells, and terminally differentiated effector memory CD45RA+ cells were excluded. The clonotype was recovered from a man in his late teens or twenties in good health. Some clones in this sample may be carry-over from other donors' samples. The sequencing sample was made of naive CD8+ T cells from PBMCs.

The DNA for the CDR3 is TGTGCCAGCAGCTTAACCCACGGCCCTACCTACGAGCAGTACTTC. This translates into CASSLTHGPTYEQYF. The V and J genes are TRBV7-3 and TRBJ2-7, with D unresolved. The CDR3 has 15 residues. Germline V gene lookup returns CDR1 SGHTA and CDR2 FQGTGA. V lost 0 bases and J 2 bases, leaving 11 bases between the germline ends.